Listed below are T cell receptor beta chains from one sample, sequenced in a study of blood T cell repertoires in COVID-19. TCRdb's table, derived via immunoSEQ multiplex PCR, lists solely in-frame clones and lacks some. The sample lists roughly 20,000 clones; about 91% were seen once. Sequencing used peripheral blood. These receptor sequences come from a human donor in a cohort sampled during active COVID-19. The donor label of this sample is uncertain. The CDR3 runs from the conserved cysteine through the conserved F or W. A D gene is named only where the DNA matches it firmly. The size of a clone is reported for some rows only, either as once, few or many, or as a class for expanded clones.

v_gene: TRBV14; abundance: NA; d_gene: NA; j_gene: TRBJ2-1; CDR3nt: TGTGCCAGCAGCCAATTTATGGGAGGCTCCTACAATGAGCAGTTCTTC; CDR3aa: CASSQFMGGSYNEQFF
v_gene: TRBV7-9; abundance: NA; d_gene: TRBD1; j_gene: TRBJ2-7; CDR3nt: TGTGCCAGCAGCGTATACCGGGACAGAGCGCTCTACGAGCAGTACTTC; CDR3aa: CASSVYRDRALYEQYF
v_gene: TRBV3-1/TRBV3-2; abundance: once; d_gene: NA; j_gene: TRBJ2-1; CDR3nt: TGTGCCAGCAGCCAAGATCATAGCTCCTACAATGAGCAGTTCTTC; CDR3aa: CASSQDHSSYNEQFF
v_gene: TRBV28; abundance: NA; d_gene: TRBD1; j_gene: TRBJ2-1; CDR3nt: TGTGCCAGCAGCAACAGGGGTCCCTCCTACAATGAGCAGTTCTTC; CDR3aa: CASSNRGPSYNEQFF
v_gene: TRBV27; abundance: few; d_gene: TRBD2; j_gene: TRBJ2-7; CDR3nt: TGTGCCAGCAGTTCCATTGCGGCTCTAGCGGGAGAAACCTACGAGCAGTACTTC; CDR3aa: CASSSIAALAGETYEQYF
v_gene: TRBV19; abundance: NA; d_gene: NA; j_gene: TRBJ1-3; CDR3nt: TGTGCCAGTAGCCCCGTTATCTCTGGAAACACCATATATTTT; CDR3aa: CASSPVISGNTIYF
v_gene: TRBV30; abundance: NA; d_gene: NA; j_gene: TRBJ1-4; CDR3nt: TGTGCCTGCCCAGGGGCCAGTAATGAAAAACTGTTTTTT; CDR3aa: CACPGASNEKLFF
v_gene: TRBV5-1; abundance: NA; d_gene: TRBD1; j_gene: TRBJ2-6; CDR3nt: TGCGCCAGCAGCCTGGGACAGGCCGGGGCCAACGTCCTGACTTTC; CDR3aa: CASSLGQAGANVLTF
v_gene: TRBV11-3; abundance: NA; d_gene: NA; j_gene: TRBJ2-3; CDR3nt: TGTGCCAGCAGCTTAGGGGACACCCTCGGGGATACGCAGTATTTT; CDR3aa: CASSLGDTLGDTQYF
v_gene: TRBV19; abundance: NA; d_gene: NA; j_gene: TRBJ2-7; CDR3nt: TGTGCCAGTAGTATAGGGTGGGGTAGACAGTCCTACGAGCAGTACTTC; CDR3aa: CASSIGWGRQSYEQYF
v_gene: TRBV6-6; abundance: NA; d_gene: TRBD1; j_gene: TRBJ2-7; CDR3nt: TGTGCCAGCAGCCACCCCGGGACAGGGTGGTACGAGCAGTACTTC; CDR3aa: CASSHPGTGWYEQYF
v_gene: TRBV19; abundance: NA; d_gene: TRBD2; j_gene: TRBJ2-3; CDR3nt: TGTGCCAGTGCTGGGGGTAGCGGGAGGACAGATACGCAGTATTTT; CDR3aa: CASAGGSGRTDTQYF
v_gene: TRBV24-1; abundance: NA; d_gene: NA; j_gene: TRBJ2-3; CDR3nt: TGTGCCACCAGTCCCTGGGGGGTGCCAGATACGCAGTATTTT; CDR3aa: CATSPWGVPDTQYF
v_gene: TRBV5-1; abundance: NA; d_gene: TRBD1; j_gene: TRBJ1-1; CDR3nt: TGCGCCAGCAGCTTTGGTTCGCAGGGGCAGGGGGACACTGAAGCTTTCTTT; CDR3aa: CASSFGSQGQGDTEAFF
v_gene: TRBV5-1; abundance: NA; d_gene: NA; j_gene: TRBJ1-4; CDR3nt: TGCGCCAGCAGCTCAGGGGATGAAAAACTGTTTTTT; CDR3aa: CASSSGDEKLFF
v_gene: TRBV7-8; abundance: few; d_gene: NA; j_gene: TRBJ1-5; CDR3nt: TGTGCCAGCACCCGGGGGGGAAATCAGCCCCAGCATTTT; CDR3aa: CASTRGGNQPQHF
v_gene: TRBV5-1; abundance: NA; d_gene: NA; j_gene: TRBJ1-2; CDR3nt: TGCGCCAGCAGCTTGGAAGGGGGACCTAACTATGGCTACACCTTC; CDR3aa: CASSLEGGPNYGYTF
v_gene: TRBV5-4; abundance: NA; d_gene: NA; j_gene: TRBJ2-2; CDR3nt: TGTGCCAGCAGCTCGATGACTAGCGGGGAGCTGTTTTTT; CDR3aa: CASSSMTSGELFF
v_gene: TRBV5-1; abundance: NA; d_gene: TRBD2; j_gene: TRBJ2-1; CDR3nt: TGCGCCAGCGGCCCCCCCGCTAGCGGGAGAGGGAATGAGCAGTTCTTC; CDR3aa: CASGPPASGRGNEQFF